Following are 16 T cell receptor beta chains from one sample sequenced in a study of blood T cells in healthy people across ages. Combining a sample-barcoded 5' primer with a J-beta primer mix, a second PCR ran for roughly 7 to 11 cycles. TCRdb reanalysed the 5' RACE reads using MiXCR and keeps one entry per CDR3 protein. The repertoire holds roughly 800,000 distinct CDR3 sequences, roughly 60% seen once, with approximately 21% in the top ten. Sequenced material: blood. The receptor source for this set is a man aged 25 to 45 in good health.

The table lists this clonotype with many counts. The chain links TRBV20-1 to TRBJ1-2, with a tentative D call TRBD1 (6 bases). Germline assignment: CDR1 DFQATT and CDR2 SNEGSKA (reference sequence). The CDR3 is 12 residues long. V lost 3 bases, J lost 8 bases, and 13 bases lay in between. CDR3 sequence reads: CSARSQGRGYTF. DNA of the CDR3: TGCAGTGCTAGGTCGCAGGGGAGGGGCTACACCTTC.

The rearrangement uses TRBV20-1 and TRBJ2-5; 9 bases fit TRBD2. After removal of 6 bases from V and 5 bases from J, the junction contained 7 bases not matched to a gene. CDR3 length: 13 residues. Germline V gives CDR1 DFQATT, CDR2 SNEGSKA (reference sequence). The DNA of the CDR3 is TGCAGTGCCAGACTAGCGGAAGGGGAGACCCAGTACTTC. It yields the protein CSARLAEGETQYF.

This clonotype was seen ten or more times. The CDR3 nucleotides read TGTGCCAGCACCCTCGACAGTTCCAAAAACATTCAGTACTTC. It yields the protein CASTLDSSKNIQYF. The V and J genes are TRBV6-2 or TRBV6-3 and TRBJ2-4; weak D call: TRBD1 (5 bases). V lost 7 bases, J lost 2 bases, and 12 bases lay in between. Germline loops: CDR1 MNHEY, CDR2 SVGEGT. This CDR3 has 14 amino acids.

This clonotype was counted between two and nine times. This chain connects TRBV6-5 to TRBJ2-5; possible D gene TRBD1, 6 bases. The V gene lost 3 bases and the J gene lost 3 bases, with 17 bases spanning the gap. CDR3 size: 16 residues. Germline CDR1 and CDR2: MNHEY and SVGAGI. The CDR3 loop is CASSYAPGTHKETQYF. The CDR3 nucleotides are TGTGCCAGCAGTTATGCCCCGGGGACACACAAAGAGACCCAGTACTTC.

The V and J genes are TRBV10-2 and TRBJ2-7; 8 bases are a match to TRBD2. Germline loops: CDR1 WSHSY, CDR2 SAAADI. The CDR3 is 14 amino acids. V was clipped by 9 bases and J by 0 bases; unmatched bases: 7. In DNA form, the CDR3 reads TGCGCCAGTAAAGCGGGAGAAAGCTCCTACGAGCAGTACTTC. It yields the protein CASKAGESSYEQYF.

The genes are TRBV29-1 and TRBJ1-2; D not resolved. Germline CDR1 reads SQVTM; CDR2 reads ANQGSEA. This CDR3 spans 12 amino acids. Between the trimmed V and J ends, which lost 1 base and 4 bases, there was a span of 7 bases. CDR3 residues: CSVEAQSYGYTF. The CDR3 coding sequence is TGCAGCGTTGAAGCACAGTCCTATGGCTACACCTTC.

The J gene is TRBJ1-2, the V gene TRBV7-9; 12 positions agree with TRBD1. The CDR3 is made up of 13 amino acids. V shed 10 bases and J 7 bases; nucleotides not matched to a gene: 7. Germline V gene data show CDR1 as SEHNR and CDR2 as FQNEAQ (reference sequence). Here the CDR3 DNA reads TGTGCCACCTCCGGGACAGGGGGCGGTGGCTACACCTTC. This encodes CATSGTGGGGYTF.

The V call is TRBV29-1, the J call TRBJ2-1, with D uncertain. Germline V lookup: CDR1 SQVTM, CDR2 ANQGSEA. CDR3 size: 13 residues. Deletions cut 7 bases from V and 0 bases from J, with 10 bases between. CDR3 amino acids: CSAHLSSYNEQFF. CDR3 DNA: TGCAGCGCTCACCTGAGCTCCTACAATGAGCAGTTCTTC.

The CDR3 coding sequence is TGTGCCATCAGTGGACGATACTCTGGGGCCAACGTCCTGACTTTC. Translation gives CAISGRYSGANVLTF. The rearrangement joins TRBV10-3 to TRBJ2-6; D is unclear. V lost 4 bases, J lost 0 bases, and 7 bases lay in between. Germline V gene data show CDR1 as ENHRY and CDR2 as SYGVKD. The CDR3 is made up of 15 amino acids.

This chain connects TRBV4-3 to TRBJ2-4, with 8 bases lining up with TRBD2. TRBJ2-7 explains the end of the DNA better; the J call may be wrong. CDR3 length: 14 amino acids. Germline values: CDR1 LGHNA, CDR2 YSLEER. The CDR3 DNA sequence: TGCGCCAGCAGCGAGGGGCGGGAGGACTACGAGCAGTACTTC. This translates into CASSEGREDYEQYF.

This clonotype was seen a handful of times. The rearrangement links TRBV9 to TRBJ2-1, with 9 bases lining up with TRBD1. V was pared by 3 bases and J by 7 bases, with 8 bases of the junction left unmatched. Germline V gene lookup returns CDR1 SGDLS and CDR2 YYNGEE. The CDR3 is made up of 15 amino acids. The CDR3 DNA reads TGTGCCAGCAGCGCTTCCGGGACAGGGCTTAATGAGCAGTTCTTC. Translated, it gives CASSASGTGLNEQFF.

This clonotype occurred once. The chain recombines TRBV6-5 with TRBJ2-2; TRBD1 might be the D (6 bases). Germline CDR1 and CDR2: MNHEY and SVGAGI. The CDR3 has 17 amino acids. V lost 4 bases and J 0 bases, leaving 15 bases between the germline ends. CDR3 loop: CASSFLTGPSNTGELFF. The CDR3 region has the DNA TGTGCCAGCAGTTTCTTGACAGGACCGTCGAACACCGGGGAGCTGTTTTTT.

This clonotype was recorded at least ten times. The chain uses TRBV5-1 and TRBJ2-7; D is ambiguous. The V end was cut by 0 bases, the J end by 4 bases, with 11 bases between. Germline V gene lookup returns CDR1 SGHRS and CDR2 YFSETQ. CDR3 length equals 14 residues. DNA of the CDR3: TGCGCCAGCAGCTTGGCGCGGAATACTTACGAGCAGTACTTC. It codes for CASSLARNTYEQYF.

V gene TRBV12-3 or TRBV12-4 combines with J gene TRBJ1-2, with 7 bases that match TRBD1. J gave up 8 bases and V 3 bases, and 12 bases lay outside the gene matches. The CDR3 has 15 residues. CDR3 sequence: CASSFRGPPEGGYTF. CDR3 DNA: TGTGCCAGCAGTTTTAGGGGGCCTCCTGAAGGAGGCTACACCTTC.

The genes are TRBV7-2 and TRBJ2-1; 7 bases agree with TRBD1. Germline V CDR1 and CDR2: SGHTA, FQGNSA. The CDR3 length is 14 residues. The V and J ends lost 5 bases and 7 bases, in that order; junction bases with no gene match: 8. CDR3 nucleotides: TGTGCCAGCAGCGCACACAGGGGAAATAATGAGCAGTTCTTC. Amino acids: CASSAHRGNNEQFF.

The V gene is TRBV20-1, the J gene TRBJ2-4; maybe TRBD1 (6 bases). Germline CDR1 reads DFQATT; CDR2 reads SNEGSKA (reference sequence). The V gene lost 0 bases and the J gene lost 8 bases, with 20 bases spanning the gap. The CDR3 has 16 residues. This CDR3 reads CSARDLTRGQWDIQYF. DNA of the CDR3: TGCAGTGCTAGAGACCTAACCAGGGGACAATGGGACATTCAGTACTTC.